This T cell receptor beta chain was identified during a study of blood T cell repertoires in COVID-19. Looking at the study overall: Acute and convalescent COVID-19 specimens originated in the United States, Italy and Spain. T cells, B-cell-depleted T cells, or PBMCs provided the cDNA or gDNA that served as material.

Clones were sequenced by immunoSEQ multiplex PCR, and TCRdb holds only the in-frame ones, with some missing. The data contain tens of thousands of clones, around nine tenths of them singletons. Germline lookup yields CDR1 SSHAT and CDR2 FNYEAQ (reference sequence). This CDR3 contains 17 residues. Of note for this clone: At one end the junction does not follow the germline gene, possibly because of a read error.

The rearrangement uses TRBV7-7 and TRBJ2-7, with 7 bases matching TRBD1. The receptor was isolated from a woman older than 75 with active or convalescent COVID-19. The sample was peripheral blood. This CDR3 is CASSLTYQPGQPYEQYF. CDR3 coding DNA: TGTGCTAGCAGCCTAACCTACCAGCCGGGACAGCCTTACGAGCAGTACTTC. Full variable domain (remainder filled in from reference TRBV7-7 and TRBJ2-7): GAGVSQSPRYKVTKRGQDVTLRCDPISSHATLYWYQQALGQGPEFLTYFNYEAQPDKSGLPSDRFSAERPEGSISTLTIQRTEQRDSAMYRCASSLTYQPGQPYEQYFGPGTRLTVT.